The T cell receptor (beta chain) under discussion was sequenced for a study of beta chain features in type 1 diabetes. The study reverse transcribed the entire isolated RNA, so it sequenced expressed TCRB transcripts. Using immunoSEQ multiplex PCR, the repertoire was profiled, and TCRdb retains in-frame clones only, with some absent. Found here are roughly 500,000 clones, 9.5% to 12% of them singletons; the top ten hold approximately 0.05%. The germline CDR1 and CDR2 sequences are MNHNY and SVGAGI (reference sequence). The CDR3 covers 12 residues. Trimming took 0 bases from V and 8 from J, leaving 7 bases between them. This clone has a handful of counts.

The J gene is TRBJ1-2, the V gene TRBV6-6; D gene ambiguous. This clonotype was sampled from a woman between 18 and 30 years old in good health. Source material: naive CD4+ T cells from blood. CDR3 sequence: CASSYSSYGYTF. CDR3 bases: TGTGCCAGCAGTTACTCGTCGTACGGCTACACCTTC.